This entry features one T cell receptor (beta chain) sequence. Antigen: not known. This CDR3 is built from 18 residues. Trimming took 0 bases from V and 0 from J, leaving 15 bases between them. CDR1 KGHSH and CDR2 LQKENI come from the germline V gene. Repertoires were generated with immunoSEQ multiplex PCR, while TCRdb's copy carries only in-frame clones and drops some. The sample records about 1.5 million clones, approximately 98% being singletons. This sample is part of a study of shared clonotypes between healthy human individuals. Study-level findings and limits: Four donors held 4.5% to 5% of naive CD4 clonotypes in common. Non-shared clonotypes showed lower generation probabilities than clonotypes common to all four donors. Sampling involved blood alone; tissue repertoires likely differ.

The V call is TRBV18, the J call TRBJ1-3; no definite D call. Sequencing was done on a sample of naive CD4+ T cells sorted from blood. Subset meaning: CD45RA+ positively selected. This clonotype was obtained from a man under 40 in good health. Here the CDR3 DNA reads TGTGCCAGCTCACCACCCGCCGGACGGACGGCCTCTGGAAACACCATATATTTT. Its protein product is CASSPPAGRTASGNTIYF.